This is a list of T cell receptor beta chains from one sample in a study of T cell changes during pregnancy in multiple sclerosis. Here immunoSEQ multiplex PCR was the method, and the copy in TCRdb shows in-frame clones only, minus some. Of under 65,000 clones listed, 85% to 95% are singletons. Sequenced here: CD8+ T cells from peripheral blood mononuclear cells, sampled in the second trimester of pregnancy. Every receptor here comes from a female donor with multiple sclerosis, enrolled in a pregnancy study. The CDR3 runs from the conserved cysteine through the conserved F or W. Fields, in order: CDR3 length, D gene, V gene, clone size, J gene, CDR3 DNA, CDR3 protein. The D gene is left open where the match is weak. Part of the rows lack a size; the others show once, few, many or a class for expanded clones.

len: 16
d_gene: TRBD1
v_gene: TRBV28
abundance: -
j_gene: TRBJ2-5
CDR3nt: TGTGCCAGCAGTTACGGGGACAGGCCCCCTCAAGAGACCCAGTACTTC
CDR3aa: CASSYGDRPPQETQYF

len: 14
d_gene: -
v_gene: TRBV13
abundance: -
j_gene: TRBJ2-7
CDR3nt: TGTGCCAGCAGTTACTGGGTAGCCTCCTACGAGCAGTACTTC
CDR3aa: CASSYWVASYEQYF

len: 15
d_gene: TRBD1
v_gene: TRBV7-9
abundance: -
j_gene: TRBJ2-7
CDR3nt: TGTGCCAGCAGCTCGGGACAGATTTCTACCTACGAGCAGTACTTC
CDR3aa: CASSSGQISTYEQYF

len: 15
d_gene: TRBD2
v_gene: TRBV2
abundance: -
j_gene: TRBJ2-3
CDR3nt: TGTGCCAGCAGGGGACTAGCGGCTTTCACAGATACGCAGTATTTT
CDR3aa: CASRGLAAFTDTQYF

len: 16
d_gene: -
v_gene: TRBV29-1
abundance: -
j_gene: TRBJ1-1
CDR3nt: TGCAGCGTTGAAAGGGAGGGGTTGGAGACGAACACTGAAGCTTTCTTT
CDR3aa: CSVEREGLETNTEAFF

len: 15
d_gene: TRBD2
v_gene: TRBV4-1
abundance: once
j_gene: TRBJ2-1
CDR3nt: TGCGCCAGCAGGGATGCGGCTAGCGGGAGCGGTGAGCAGTTCTTC
CDR3aa: CASRDAASGSGEQFF

len: 15
d_gene: -
v_gene: TRBV7-3
abundance: -
j_gene: TRBJ2-1
CDR3nt: TGTGCCAGCAGCTTACAGGCGAACTCCTACAATGAGCAGTTCTTC
CDR3aa: CASSLQANSYNEQFF

len: 17
d_gene: -
v_gene: TRBV18
abundance: once
j_gene: TRBJ1-4
CDR3nt: TGTGCCAGCTCACCACGTCAGCCCGAAGCAACTAGTGAAAAACTGTTTTTT
CDR3aa: CASSPRQPEATSEKLFF

len: 15
d_gene: -
v_gene: TRBV4-3
abundance: -
j_gene: TRBJ2-7
CDR3nt: TGCGCCAGCAGCCAAGAGGGTCAGGGATCCTACGAGCAGTACTTC
CDR3aa: CASSQEGQGSYEQYF

len: 12
d_gene: TRBD1
v_gene: TRBV27
abundance: -
j_gene: TRBJ1-2
CDR3nt: TGTGCCAGCAGTGCCGGGACAGGGGGCTACACCTTC
CDR3aa: CASSAGTGGYTF